This TCR beta chain was obtained from a study of technical replicates of blood from a handful of donors. Only in-frame clones appear in the TCRdb table, and some are missing; sequencing was by immunoSEQ multiplex PCR. The data contain 67,000 or so clones, nearly 97% of them seen just once; the ten biggest clones take up about 0.22%. The sequencing input was T cells isolated from PBMCs. This receptor was obtained from a human donor in good health.

The CDR3 protein is CASTRGDEQYF. For the CDR3, the DNA is TGTGCCAGCACCCGGGGGGACGAGCAGTACTTC. The chain has TRBV6-1 and TRBJ2-7; 7 positions agree with TRBD2. J gave up 5 bases and V 7 bases, and 2 bases lay outside the gene matches. Germline loops: CDR1 MNHNS, CDR2 SASEGT. The CDR3 is 11 amino acids.